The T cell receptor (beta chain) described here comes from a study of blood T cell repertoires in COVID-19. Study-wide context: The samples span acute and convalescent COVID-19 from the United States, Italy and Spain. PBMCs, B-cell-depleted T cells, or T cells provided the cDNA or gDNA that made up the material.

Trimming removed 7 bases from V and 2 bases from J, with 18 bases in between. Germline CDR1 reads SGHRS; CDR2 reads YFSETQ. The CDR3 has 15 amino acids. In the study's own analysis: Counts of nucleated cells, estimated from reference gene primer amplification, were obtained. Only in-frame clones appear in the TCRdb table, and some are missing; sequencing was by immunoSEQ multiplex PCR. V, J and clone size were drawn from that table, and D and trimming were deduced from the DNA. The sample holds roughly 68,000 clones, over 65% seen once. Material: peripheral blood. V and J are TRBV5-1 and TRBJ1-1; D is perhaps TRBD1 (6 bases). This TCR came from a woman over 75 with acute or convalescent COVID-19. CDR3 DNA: TGCGCCAGCGTCCTACAGGGCGGCCCTAACACTGAAGCTTTCTTT. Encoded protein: CASVLQGGPNTEAFF. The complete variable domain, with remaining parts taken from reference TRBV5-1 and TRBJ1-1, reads KAGVTQTPRYLIKTRGQQVTLSCSPISGHRSVSWYQQTPGQGLQFLFEYFSETQRNKGNFPGRFSGRQFSNSRSEMNVSTLELGDSALYLCASVLQGGPNTEAFFGQGTRLTVV.